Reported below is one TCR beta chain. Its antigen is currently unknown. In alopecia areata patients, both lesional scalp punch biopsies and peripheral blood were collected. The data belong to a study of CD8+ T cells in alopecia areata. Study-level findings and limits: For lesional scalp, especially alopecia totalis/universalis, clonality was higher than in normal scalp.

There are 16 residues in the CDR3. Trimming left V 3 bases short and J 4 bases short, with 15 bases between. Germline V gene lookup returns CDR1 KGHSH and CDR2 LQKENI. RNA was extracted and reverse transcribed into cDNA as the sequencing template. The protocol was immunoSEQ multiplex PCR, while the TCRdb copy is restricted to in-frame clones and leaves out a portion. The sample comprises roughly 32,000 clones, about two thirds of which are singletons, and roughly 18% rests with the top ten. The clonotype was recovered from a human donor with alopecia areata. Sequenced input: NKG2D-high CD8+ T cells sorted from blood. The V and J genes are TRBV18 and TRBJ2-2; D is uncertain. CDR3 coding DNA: TGTGCCAGCTCACCCACTTTGGACCGTTTCACCGGGGAGCTGTTTTTT. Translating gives CASSPTLDRFTGELFF.